Following are 29 T cell receptor beta chains from one sample sequenced in a study of tumor T cells in aggressive B-cell lymphoma. Sequencing was performed with immunoSEQ multiplex PCR; in TCRdb, only in-frame clones are kept and a portion is missing. The table lists 2,100 or so clones, approximately 91% of them singletons. Input material: tumor tissue. Source of these receptors: an adult with diffuse large B cell lymphoma.

Worth noting for this clone: A junction boundary mismatches the germline segment, possibly from a read error. The chain combines TRBV11-3 with TRBJ2-1; D is undetermined. CDR1 and CDR2 from the germline V gene are SGHNT and YENEEA. This CDR3 contains 15 residues. The chain's CDR3 is CASSLAPRSYNEQFF. DNA of the CDR3: TGCGCCAGCAGCTTAGCCCCTAGGTCCTACAATGAGCAGTTCTTC.

This chain joins TRBV5-1 and TRBJ1-5; D gene unclear. CDR1 is SGHRS and CDR2 is YFSETQ in the germline V gene. Between the trimmed V and J ends, which lost 5 bases and 1 base, there was a span of 7 bases. The CDR3 loop spans 13 amino acids. CDR3 nucleotide sequence: TGCGCCAGCAGAGCGGGAAGCAATCAGCCCCAGCATTTT. It codes for CASRAGSNQPQHF.

This sequence joins TRBV11-2 and TRBJ2-1, with D perhaps TRBD1 (6 bases). With 1 base removed from V and 12 bases from J, the gap between germline ends came to 13 bases. CDR1 and CDR2 from the germline V gene are SGHAT and FQNNGV. The CDR3 is made up of 13 amino acids. The CDR3 is CASSLVQGLAQFF. CDR3 DNA sequence: TGTGCCAGCAGCTTAGTTCAGGGGTTGGCGCAGTTCTTC.

Only one count was recorded for this clone. This rearrangement joins TRBV6-1 to TRBJ1-2; no firm D call. The CDR3 spans 14 residues. The V and J ends lost 7 bases and 1 base respectively, with 13 bases between them. CDR1 is MNHNS, CDR2 SASEGT, per germline. In DNA form, the CDR3 reads TGTGCCAGCACCCCGTACCGAGGTAACTATGGCTACACCTTC. As protein: CASTPYRGNYGYTF.

V gene TRBV30 combines with J gene TRBJ2-7, with a weak D call TRBD2 (5 bases). Per the germline V gene, CDR1 is GTSNPN and CDR2 is SVGIG (reference sequence). V dropped 2 bases and J dropped 5 bases, with 7 bases sitting between them. The CDR3 loop spans 11 amino acids. CDR3 nucleotides: TGTGCCTGGAGTCCGGGGAACGAGCAGTACTTC. It codes for CAWSPGNEQYF.

The chain recombines TRBV7-7 with TRBJ2-2; 9 positions agree with TRBD1. The CDR3 has 15 amino acids. V lost 5 bases, J lost 7 bases, and 8 bases stayed unmatched. Germline V lookup: CDR1 SSHAT, CDR2 FNYEAQ (reference sequence). Here the CDR3 DNA reads TGTGCCAGCAGCCGGACAGGGGCTACCGACGGGGAGCTGTTTTTT. Protein sequence: CASSRTGATDGELFF.

The CDR3 protein is CASSLAPDSSDNEKLFF. The CDR3 nucleotides are TGTGCCAGCAGCTTAGCCCCTGACAGCTCAGATAATGAAAAACTGTTTTTT. The genes are TRBV7-8 and TRBJ1-4; a possible D gene is TRBD1 (5 bases). The CDR3 has 17 amino acids. V was clipped by 0 bases and J by 4 bases, with 15 bases between them. Germline-derived CDR1 and CDR2 are SGHVS and FQNEAQ.

The CDR3: CASSFGGQMNTEAFF. In DNA form, the CDR3 reads TGTGCCAGCAGTTTCGGAGGACAGATGAACACTGAAGCTTTCTTT. The chain carries TRBV28 and TRBJ1-1, with a weak D call TRBD1 (6 bases). Trimming removed 3 bases from V and 0 bases from J, with 11 bases in between. The germline CDR1 and CDR2 sequences are MDHEN and SYDVKM. The CDR3 is 15 amino acids. Full variable domain (remainder filled in from reference TRBV28 and TRBJ1-1): DVKVTQSSRYLVKRTGEKVFLECVQDMDHENMFWYRQDPGLGLRLIYFSYDVKMKEKGDIPEGYSVSREKKERFSLILESASTNQTSMYLCASSFGGQMNTEAFFGQGTRLTVV.

The chain combines TRBV4-1 with TRBJ2-3, with 7 bases fitting TRBD1. Germline assignment: CDR1 MGHRA and CDR2 YSYEKL. This CDR3 spans 14 amino acids. The J segment lost 5 bases and the V segment lost 3 bases, leaving 5 bases of the junction unmatched. The CDR3 DNA reads as TGCGCCAGCAGCCAGGAACAGGGGAAAGATACGCAGTATTTT. Translated, it gives CASSQEQGKDTQYF.

This clone was seen only a few times. The rearrangement links TRBV5-1 to TRBJ2-1; 10 positions agree with TRBD2. The germline CDR1 and CDR2 sequences are SGHRS and YFSETQ. Germline trimming cut 6 bases from V and 7 bases from J; bases unmatched to any gene: 10. The CDR3 spans 15 residues. CDR3 sequence reads: CASTRVSGGENEQFF. The CDR3 bases are TGCGCCAGCACCAGAGTCAGCGGGGGGGAAAATGAGCAGTTCTTC. Drawing the rest from reference TRBV5-1 and TRBJ2-1, the complete variable domain is KAGVTQTPRYLIKTRGQQVTLSCSPISGHRSVSWYQQTPGQGLQFLFEYFSETQRNKGNFPGRFSGRQFSNSRSEMNVSTLELGDSALYLCASTRVSGGENEQFFGPGTRLTVL.

The chain has TRBV28 and TRBJ2-5; no clear D gene. CDR1 is MDHEN, CDR2 SYDVKM, per germline. The V end lost 5 bases, the J end lost 2 bases, and 3 bases lay between the germline ends. This CDR3 has 11 amino acids. In DNA form, the CDR3 reads TGTGCCAGCAGTCTACAAGAGACCCAGTACTTC. Encoded protein: CASSLQETQYF.

The chain carries TRBV6-1 and TRBJ1-5; no reliable D call. V was pared by 2 bases and J by 6 bases, with 8 bases between. CDR1 is MNHNS, CDR2 SASEGT, per germline. CDR3 size: 13 residues. The CDR3 DNA reads TGTGCCAGCAGTGAACCAATCAGTCAGCCCCAGCATTTT. Amino acid sequence: CASSEPISQPQHF.

This chain joins TRBV5-4 and TRBJ1-1; the match to TRBD1 covers 7 bases. The CDR3 consists of 14 residues. J gave up 7 bases and V 3 bases, and 9 bases lay outside the gene matches. Germline V gene lookup returns CDR1 SGHNT and CDR2 YYREEE (reference sequence). The chain's CDR3 is CASSSGQQKFEAFF. As DNA, the CDR3 is TGTGCCAGCAGCTCGGGACAGCAGAAGTTTGAAGCTTTCTTT. The variable domain in full, completed from reference TRBV5-4 and TRBJ1-1, reads ETGVTQSPTHLIKTRGQQVTLRCSSQSGHNTVSWYQQALGQGPQFIFQYYREEENGRGNFPPRFSGLQFPNYSSELNVNALELDDSALYLCASSSGQQKFEAFFGQGTRLTVV.

The genes are TRBV2 and TRBJ1-5; no clear D. The germline V gene has CDR1 SNHLY and CDR2 FYNNEI. Trimming stripped 4 bases from V and 0 bases from J, with 7 bases between. The CDR3 runs 14 residues. The CDR3 is CASSGGYSNQPQHF. The CDR3 DNA is TGTGCCAGCAGTGGCGGGTATAGCAATCAGCCCCAGCATTTT.

The chain couples TRBV9 to TRBJ2-2; TRBD2 matches at 8 bases. This CDR3 region has 18 residues. Germline V gene sequence: CDR1 SGDLS, CDR2 YYNGEE. The ends lost 4 bases at V and 4 bases at J; junction bases unmatched: 15. The CDR3 is CASSQEGGGLEGTGELFF. The CDR3 DNA reads as TGTGCCAGCAGCCAGGAGGGGGGGGGACTAGAGGGCACCGGGGAGCTGTTTTTT.

The chain uses TRBV28 and TRBJ2-7; 8 bases are a match to TRBD1. Trimming took 4 bases from V and 7 from J; bases not matched to a gene: 12. Germline lookup yields CDR1 MDHEN and CDR2 SYDVKM. The CDR3 is made up of 15 amino acids. DNA for the CDR3: TGTGCCAGCAGTTCGACAGGGGCCATTTCATGGGAGCAGTACTTC. The encoded protein is CASSSTGAISWEQYF. Full variable domain (missing parts from reference TRBV28 and TRBJ2-7): DVKVTQSSRYLVKRTGEKVFLECVQDMDHENMFWYRQDPGLGLRLIYFSYDVKMKEKGDIPEGYSVSREKKERFSLILESASTNQTSMYLCASSSTGAISWEQYFGPGTRLTVT.

This clone has just a few counts. Here the CDR3 DNA reads TGTGCCAGTAGTATAGACTCAGGGGGGAAACTGCCCCAGCATTTT. Protein sequence: CASSIDSGGKLPQHF. This rearrangement joins TRBV19 to TRBJ1-5, with 7 nucleotides matching TRBD1. Losses at the gene ends were 0 bases for V and 9 bases for J; bases not matched to a gene: 8. The CDR3 covers 15 residues. CDR1 and CDR2 from the germline V gene are LNHDA and SQIVND (reference sequence).

This chain joins TRBV9 and TRBJ2-1; 11 nucleotides agree with TRBD2. CDR3 size: 18 residues. V was clipped by 2 bases and J by 10 bases; unmatched bases: 17. The germline V gene encodes CDR1 SGDLS and CDR2 YYNGEE. CDR3 residues: CASSVPTSGMGLKGEQFF. The CDR3 nucleotides read TGTGCCAGCAGCGTCCCGACTAGCGGGATGGGGTTAAAGGGCGAGCAGTTCTTC.

The chain combines TRBV11-3 with TRBJ2-3; D not resolved. This CDR3 has 13 amino acids. From germline, CDR1 is SGHNT and CDR2 YENEEA. Trimming took 2 bases from V and 6 from J, leaving 9 bases between them. This CDR3 is CASSLLDTDTQYF. CDR3 nucleotide sequence: TGTGCCAGCAGCTTATTAGATACGGATACGCAGTATTTT. The variable domain in full, completed from reference TRBV11-3 and TRBJ2-3, reads EAGVVQSPRYKIIEKKQPVAFWCNPISGHNTLYWYLQNLGQGPELLIRYENEEAVDDSQLPKDRFSAERLKGVDSTLKIQPAELGDSAVYLCASSLLDTDTQYFGPGTRLTVL.

As for this clone: Germline is not matched at one junction end, which may reflect a read error. This CDR3 is CASSLGLLPQEAQYF. The DNA for the CDR3 is TGTGCCAGCAGCTTAGGCTTACTTCCCCAAGAGGCCCAGTACTTC. The chain recombines TRBV13 with TRBJ2-5; D is unresolved. CDR3 length: 15 residues. Germline CDR1 and CDR2: PRHDT and FYEKMQ (reference sequence).

The CDR3: CASSKQANYGYTF. In nucleotides, the CDR3 is TGTGCCAGTAGTAAACAGGCTAACTATGGCTACACCTTC. V gene TRBV19 combines with J gene TRBJ1-2, with D perhaps TRBD1 (5 bases). This CDR3 is built from 13 residues. V lost 4 bases, J lost 0 bases, and 6 bases lay in between. Germline CDR1 and CDR2: LNHDA and SQIVND (reference sequence). Using reference TRBV19 and TRBJ1-2 for the parts outside the CDR3, the full variable domain is DGGITQSPKYLFRKEGQNVTLSCEQNLNHDAMYWYRQDPGQGLRLIYYSQIVNDFQKGDIAEGYSVSREKKESFPLTVTSAQKNPTAFYLCASSKQANYGYTFGSGTRLTVV.

As DNA, the CDR3 is TGCGCCAGCAGCCAAGAGTGGTCCAGGGTTGCCAGGAGCAATCAGCCCCAGCATTTT. Translating it yields CASSQEWSRVARSNQPQHF. V gene TRBV4-1 combines with J gene TRBJ1-5; a possible D gene is TRBD1 (5 bases). The CDR3 length is 19 residues. Trimming cost V 0 bases and J 1 base, with 19 bases left between them. Germline V gives CDR1 MGHRA, CDR2 YSYEKL.

The genes are TRBV27 and TRBJ2-1; TRBD1 agrees at 7 bases. Germline V gene sequence: CDR1 MNHEY, CDR2 SMNVEV (reference sequence). The CDR3 length is 15 residues. The ends lost 6 bases at V and 9 bases at J; junction bases unmatched: 14. The CDR3 DNA sequence: TGTGCCAGCAGGTCAGGTGAGCGCCACAGGGGTGAGCAGTTCTTC. Protein sequence: CASRSGERHRGEQFF.

The chain couples TRBV15 to TRBJ1-5; D may be TRBD1 (6 bases). V lost 0 bases and J lost 3, with 15 bases in between. The CDR3 loop spans 17 amino acids. The germline CDR1 and CDR2 sequences are LNHNV and YYDKDF (reference sequence). The CDR3 bases are TGTGCCACCAGCAGAGATACCGGGACAAGATTCAATCAGCCCCAGCATTTT. Protein product: CATSRDTGTRFNQPQHF.

The chain links TRBV30 to TRBJ1-2; D is unclear. In germline, CDR1 is GTSNPN, CDR2 SVGIG (reference sequence). V was clipped by 0 bases and J by 3 bases, with 11 bases between them. CDR3 length: 14 residues. The CDR3 DNA follows: TGTGCCTGGAGTGTACCGCCAGGCGACTATGGCTACACCTTC. Its protein product is CAWSVPPGDYGYTF. The full variable domain, in which reference TRBV30 and TRBJ1-2 provide the parts outside the CDR3, is SQTIHQWPATLVQPVGSPLSLECTVEGTSNPNLYWYRQAAGRGLQLLFYSVGIGQISSEVPQNLSASRPQDRQFILSSKKLLLSDSGFYLCAWSVPPGDYGYTFGSGTRLTVV.

Only a few counts were recorded for this clone. This rearrangement joins TRBV28 to TRBJ2-4; D gene unclear. The V gene's germline CDR1 is MDHEN and CDR2 SYDVKM. CDR3 size: 15 residues. The V and J ends lost 6 bases and 0 bases respectively, with 12 bases between them. CDR3 region: CASSLVEPAKNIQYF. The DNA for the CDR3 is TGTGCCAGCAGCTTAGTTGAGCCAGCCAAAAACATTCAGTACTTC. The whole variable domain, filled in from reference TRBV28 and TRBJ2-4, reads DVKVTQSSRYLVKRTGEKVFLECVQDMDHENMFWYRQDPGLGLRLIYFSYDVKMKEKGDIPEGYSVSREKKERFSLILESASTNQTSMYLCASSLVEPAKNIQYFGAGTRLSVL.

The CDR3 coding sequence is TGTGCCAGCACCCTTAGTCGGGGGGCATATGAAGCTTTCTTT. Amino acid sequence: CASTLSRGAYEAFF. The J gene is TRBJ1-1, the V gene TRBV7-2; TRBD1 is a possible D gene (6 bases). Trimming cost V 7 bases and J 7 bases, with 19 bases left between them. The CDR3 has 14 amino acids. Germline V gene lookup returns CDR1 SGHTA and CDR2 FQGNSA. Filled out from reference TRBV7-2 and TRBJ1-1, the complete variable domain reads GAGVSQSPSNKVTEKGKDVELRCDPISGHTALYWYRQSLGQGLEFLIYFQGNSAPDKSGLPSDRFSAERTGGSVSTLTIQRTQQEDSAVYLCASTLSRGAYEAFFGQGTRLTVV.

This chain joins TRBV4-1 and TRBJ1-2, with 10 bases fitting TRBD1. With 0 bases clipped from V and 6 bases from J, the junction kept 10 bases outside the gene matches. Germline V gene sequence: CDR1 MGHRA, CDR2 YSYEKL. The CDR3 loop spans 17 amino acids. The chain's CDR3 is CASSQESSGTGEDGYTF. The CDR3 nucleotides are TGCGCCAGCAGCCAAGAAAGTTCCGGGACAGGGGAAGATGGCTACACCTTC.

This clone showed up just a few times. J is TRBJ1-2 and V is TRBV4-3; D may be TRBD1 (6 bases). The CDR3 has 15 amino acids. The germline V gene has CDR1 LGHNA and CDR2 YSLEER. V was trimmed by 0 bases and J by 4 bases, leaving 12 bases between them. The CDR3 region is CASSQDAGQFYGYTF. DNA of the CDR3: TGCGCCAGCAGCCAAGATGCTGGACAGTTCTATGGCTACACCTTC.